A single sample gave rise to the 18 T cell receptor beta chains below, sequenced in a study of T cell repertoires in cytomegalovirus infection. TCRdb recomputed calls from the reads with MiXCR, one row per CDR3 protein. The data contain some 97,000 distinct CDR3 sequences, more than 20% of them singletons. Specimen: CD8+ T cells from PBMCs. All receptors come from a human donor in good health (CMV status not recorded). Some clones in this sample may be carry-over from other donors' samples.

This clonotype has only a few counts. The junction differs from germline at one of its ends, possibly a read error. This chain uses TRBV7-3 with TRBJ1-2; TRBD1 matches 8 bases. The CDR3 length is 12 residues. Germline values: CDR1 SGHTA, CDR2 FQGTGA. CDR3 sequence: CASSLETGAFIF. CDR3 bases: TGTGCCAGCAGCTTGGAGACAGGGGCGTTTATATTC.

This clonotype was detected only a few times. The chain recombines TRBV7-9 with TRBJ2-7, with D tentatively TRBD2 (6 bases). Germline loops: CDR1 SEHNR, CDR2 FQNEAQ (reference sequence). CDR3 length equals 13 residues. Trimming removed 4 bases at V and 7 bases at J, with 14 bases between. The CDR3 loop reads CASSSKGSGEQYF. The CDR3 coding sequence is TGTGCCAGCAGCTCAAAGGGCAGCGGGGAGCAGTACTTC.

This clonotype was observed many times. V and J are TRBV7-9 and TRBJ1-5; maybe TRBD1 (6 bases). V gave up 4 bases and J gave up 1 base, with 11 bases separating them. CDR3 length: 15 residues. CDR1 and CDR2 from the germline V gene are SEHNR and FQNEAQ (reference sequence). CDR3 DNA sequence: TGTGCCAGCAGCTCCAACAGGGAAAGCAATCAGCCCCAGCATTTT. This sequence encodes CASSSNRESNQPQHF.

This rearrangement joins TRBV12-3 or TRBV12-4 to TRBJ1-2, with D possibly matching TRBD1 (5 bases). The CDR3 sequence is 13 residues long. Deletions cut 3 bases from V and 4 bases from J, with 9 bases between. The CDR3 reads CASSFSGVYGYTF. The CDR3 DNA reads TGTGCCAGCAGTTTTTCGGGGGTCTATGGCTACACCTTC.

This clonotype was seen ten or more times. V usage is TRBV11-3 and J usage is TRBJ2-2, with D hard to call. The CDR3 is made up of 14 amino acids. Trimming stripped 1 base from V and 3 bases from J, with 6 bases between. Germline-derived CDR1 and CDR2 are SGHNT and YENEEA. The CDR3: CASSLGVYTGELFF. As DNA, the CDR3 is TGTGCCAGCAGCTTAGGGGTATACACCGGGGAGCTGTTTTTT.

This clonotype was counted many times. V usage is TRBV7-2 and J usage is TRBJ1-1, with D unclear. Deletions cut 3 bases from V and 1 base from J, with 6 bases between. The CDR3 loop spans 13 amino acids. CDR1 is SGHTA and CDR2 is FQGNSA in the germline V gene. The CDR3 loop reads CASSFLANTEAFF. CDR3 DNA sequence: TGTGCCAGCAGCTTTCTGGCGAACACTGAAGCTTTCTTT.

This clonotype was counted between two and nine times. CDR3 sequence (DNA): TGCAGTGCTAGAGATTGGACAGGGCCAGAGACCCAGTACTTC. It encodes CSARDWTGPETQYF. The V gene is TRBV20-1, the J gene TRBJ2-5; 8 nucleotides agree with TRBD1. CDR3 length: 14 residues. V lost 0 bases, J lost 4 bases, and 4 bases stayed unmatched. Germline V gene data show CDR1 as DFQATT and CDR2 as SNEGSKA (reference sequence).

The V and J genes are TRBV27 and TRBJ1-2; TRBD1 is a possible D gene (5 bases). Trimming cost V 3 bases and J 5 bases, with 13 bases left between them. From germline, CDR1 is MNHEY and CDR2 SMNVEV (reference sequence). This CDR3 has 14 residues. The CDR3 DNA reads TGTGCCAGCAGTTTCGTGGGACCGACTTATGGCTACACCTTC. Amino acid sequence: CASSFVGPTYGYTF.

This clonotype was seen a handful of times. This chain links TRBV29-1 with TRBJ2-7; 12 bases are shared with TRBD1. Trimming at V came to 4 bases and at J to 7 bases, leaving 8 bases not matched to a gene. This CDR3 contains 14 residues. From germline, CDR1 is SQVTM and CDR2 ANQGSEA. The DNA for the CDR3 is TGCAGCGTTGTGGGACAGGGGGCGTCGGGTGAGCAGTACTTC. Translated: CSVVGQGASGEQYF.

This clonotype occurred many times. The chain recombines TRBV7-3 with TRBJ2-1, with a tentative D call TRBD2 (7 bases). V was clipped by 3 bases and J by 7 bases, with 10 bases between them. The CDR3 is 13 residues long. Germline CDR1 is SGHTA and CDR2 is FQGTGA. CDR3 residues: CASSLGGRNEQFF. The CDR3 DNA reads as TGTGCCAGCAGCTTGGGGGGGCGGAATGAGCAGTTCTTC.

This rearrangement joins TRBV11-2 to TRBJ2-1; D is unresolved. CDR1 is SGHAT, CDR2 FQNNGV, per germline. CDR3 length: 16 residues. Trimming removed 3 bases from V and 0 bases from J, with 12 bases in between. The CDR3 here is CASSFLMMSSYNEQFF. DNA for the CDR3: TGTGCCAGCAGCTTCCTTATGATGAGCTCCTACAATGAGCAGTTCTTC. Complete variable domain (other parts from reference TRBV11-2 and TRBJ2-1): EAGVAQSPRYKIIEKRQSVAFWCNPISGHATLYWYQQILGQGPKLLIQFQNNGVVDDSQLPKDRFSAERLKGVDSTLKIQPAKLEDSAVYLCASSFLMMSSYNEQFFGPGTRLTVL.

The CDR3 nucleotides are TGTGCCAGCAGTGAGTCTACGGACGAGCAGTACTTC. Translating gives CASSESTDEQYF. This rearrangement joins TRBV25-1 to TRBJ2-7; no reliable D call. The CDR3 extends over 12 amino acids. Trimming removed 3 bases at V and 5 bases at J, with 8 bases between. From germline, CDR1 is MGHDK and CDR2 SYGVNS.

Only a few counts were recorded for this clonotype. The V call is TRBV14, the J call TRBJ1-2; TRBD1 matches at 9 bases. The CDR3 extends over 13 amino acids. Germline values: CDR1 SGHDN, CDR2 FVKESK. The J segment lost 8 bases and the V segment lost 4 bases, leaving 5 bases of the junction unmatched. This chain's CDR3 is CASSRTGGWGYTF. CDR3 in DNA: TGTGCCAGCAGCCGAACAGGGGGCTGGGGCTACACCTTC.

This clonotype was counted only a few times. J is TRBJ2-3 and V is TRBV7-2; D possibly corresponds to TRBD1 (6 bases). This CDR3 has 13 amino acids. V was shortened by 3 bases and J by 5 bases, with 9 bases between the two germline ends. Germline assignment: CDR1 SGHTA and CDR2 FQGNSA. The CDR3 DNA sequence: TGTGCCAGCAGCTTCTCAGGGGTAGATACGCAGTATTTT. Amino acid sequence: CASSFSGVDTQYF.

This clonotype was found a few times. The chain combines TRBV7-2 with TRBJ2-3; TRBD2 matches at 7 bases. The CDR3 is 15 amino acids. The germline gives CDR1 SGHTA, CDR2 FQGNSA. Trimming cost V 1 base and J 2 bases; bases outside gene matches: 3. The CDR3 spells CASSLGLALTDTQYF. In DNA, the CDR3 is TGTGCCAGCAGCTTAGGACTAGCCCTCACAGATACGCAGTATTTT.

The J gene is TRBJ1-5, the V gene TRBV27; the D is unclear. Per the germline V gene, CDR1 is MNHEY and CDR2 is SMNVEV (reference sequence). This CDR3 region has 13 residues. The ends were cut back, 3 bases at V and 8 bases at J, with 11 bases in the middle. The chain's CDR3 is CASSFGGRKPQHF. The CDR3 region has the DNA TGTGCCAGCAGTTTTGGAGGGCGGAAGCCCCAGCATTTT.

The chain couples TRBV2 to TRBJ2-7; 8 nucleotides agree with TRBD2. In germline, CDR1 is SNHLY, CDR2 FYNNEI. The V and J ends lost 7 bases and 0 bases, in that order; junction bases with no gene match: 11. The length of the CDR3 is 16 residues. The CDR3 here is CASIERIGRGSYEQYF. The CDR3 region has the DNA TGTGCCAGCATCGAACGGATCGGGAGGGGCTCCTACGAGCAGTACTTC.

This clonotype was counted at least ten times. This chain joins TRBV7-2 and TRBJ2-1; 11 positions match TRBD2. The CDR3 has 15 amino acids. The V segment lost 5 bases and the J segment 10 bases; nucleotides outside the gene matches: 10. Germline-derived CDR1 and CDR2 are SGHTA and FQGNSA. The CDR3 protein is CASSAHLAGGGEQFF. The CDR3 DNA reads as TGTGCCAGCAGCGCCCATCTAGCGGGAGGAGGGGAGCAGTTCTTC.